The 21 T cell receptor beta chains below come from one sample, sequenced in a study of shared clonotypes between healthy human individuals. Method: immunoSEQ multiplex PCR; TCRdb's copy keeps in-frame clones and lacks some. This table has around 690,000 clones, less than 95% appearing once. The sample comprised memory CD8+ T cells from PBMCs. Sample subset: CD45RO+ cells pooled with CCR7-negative TemRA cells. The receptors stem from a young man in good health. Some clones in this sample may be carry-over from other donors' samples.

This chain joins TRBV27 and TRBJ1-2; D possibly corresponds to TRBD1 (5 bases). The CDR3 consists of 17 residues. Trimming stripped 0 bases from V and 2 bases from J, with 16 bases between. CDR1 is MNHEY, CDR2 SMNVEV, per germline (reference sequence). The CDR3 sequence is CASSLSARVIRNYGYTF. The CDR3 DNA sequence: TGTGCCAGCAGTTTATCGGCCAGGGTGATTAGGAACTATGGCTACACCTTC.

This rearrangement joins TRBV30 to TRBJ1-2; maybe TRBD1 (5 bases). V lost 8 bases and J 4 bases, leaving 23 bases between the germline ends. This CDR3 is built from 15 residues. Per germline, CDR1 GTSNPN and CDR2 SVGIG (reference sequence). This CDR3 is CAAMGVDRYPYGYTF. As DNA, the CDR3 is TGTGCCGCGATGGGGGTGGATCGATACCCCTATGGCTACACCTTC.

Only a few counts were recorded for this clone. This sample includes further DNA sequences coding for the same CDR3. This chain links TRBV11-2 with TRBJ2-3; D unresolved. This CDR3 is 14 amino acids long. V lost 1 base and J 0 bases, leaving 5 bases between the germline ends. Germline values: CDR1 SGHAT, CDR2 FQNNGV. The CDR3 nucleotides read TGTGCCAGCAGCTTAGGTCGGAGCACAGATACGCAGTATTTT. The encoded protein is CASSLGRSTDTQYF.

The chain couples TRBV27 to TRBJ2-5; the D is unclear. In germline, CDR1 is MNHEY, CDR2 SMNVEV (reference sequence). This CDR3 spans 13 amino acids. Trimming removed 8 bases at V and 0 bases at J, with 10 bases between. The CDR3 region has the DNA TGTGCCAGCGGCCCGCCGTACCAAGAGACCCAGTACTTC. Protein sequence: CASGPPYQETQYF.

This chain links TRBV9 with TRBJ2-7, with D perhaps matching TRBD1 (5 bases). CDR1 is SGDLS, CDR2 YYNGEE, per germline. The germline V and J ends were trimmed by 4 bases and 2 bases, with 16 bases remaining between them. The CDR3 is 15 amino acids. For the CDR3, the DNA is TGTGCCAGCAGCCTCACTGACAGCATAACCTACGAGCAGTACTTC. Translating gives CASSLTDSITYEQYF.

Comment on this clone: A read error may produce the germline difference seen at one junction end. The chain employs TRBV6-5 and TRBJ2-7, with D perhaps matching TRBD1 (6 bases). Germline V gene lookup returns CDR1 MNHEY and CDR2 SVGAGI. This CDR3 region has 15 residues. The CDR3 here is CASSYPGTPSDEQYF. CDR3 DNA sequence: TGTGCCAGCAGTTATCCCGGGACACCCTCCGACGAGCAGTACTTC.

This chain joins TRBV5-4 and TRBJ1-1; D is possibly TRBD1 (6 bases). The CDR3 totals 15 residues. Looked up from germline, CDR1 is SGHNT and CDR2 is YYREEE (reference sequence). Trimming stripped 3 bases from V and 2 bases from J, with 14 bases between. The DNA for the CDR3 is TGTGCCAGCAGCTGGGGGCAGGACCTAAACACTGAAGCTTTCTTT. Residues: CASSWGQDLNTEAFF.

The chain combines TRBV11-2 with TRBJ2-7, with D perhaps matching TRBD1 (6 bases). V was trimmed by 4 bases and J by 5 bases, leaving 24 bases between them. Germline loops: CDR1 SGHAT, CDR2 FQNNGV. The CDR3 sequence is 17 residues long. CDR3 DNA: TGTGCCAGCAGCTCCATACCCGACTCAGGGGTTCTCGACGAGCAGTACTTC. This encodes CASSSIPDSGVLDEQYF.

Of note for this clone: Mismatch with germline at one junction end may stem from a read error. V usage is TRBV19 and J usage is TRBJ2-7; D is unclear. The CDR3 totals 12 residues. Germline CDR1 reads LNHDA; CDR2 reads SQIVND (reference sequence). CDR3: CASSISGYGQYF. CDR3 nucleotides: TGTGCCAGTAGTATTTCCGGCTACGGGCAGTACTTC.

The chain uses TRBV7-3 and TRBJ2-3, with 9 bases matching TRBD2. This CDR3 contains 17 residues. V was pared by 5 bases and J by 2 bases, with 11 bases of the junction left unmatched. Germline V lookup: CDR1 SGHTA, CDR2 FQGTGA. CDR3 in DNA: TGTGCCAGCAGCGCGCGCCCGACTAGCGGTCTCACAGATACGCAGTATTTT. It translates to CASSARPTSGLTDTQYF.

This sequence joins TRBV27 and TRBJ2-7; 11 bases align to TRBD1. The J segment lost 7 bases and the V segment lost 4 bases, leaving 6 bases of the junction unmatched. Germline V lookup: CDR1 MNHEY, CDR2 SMNVEV (reference sequence). This CDR3 is built from 14 residues. The CDR3 DNA reads as TGTGCCAGCAGTTGGACAGGGGGCGTGGGGGAGCAGTACTTC. This encodes CASSWTGGVGEQYF.

The table lists this clone with a count of one. A far larger clone lies a single base away; this is likely a read error. The identical CDR3 is also encoded by other nucleotide sequences in the sample. V and J are TRBV28 and TRBJ2-7; 9 bases line up with TRBD1. The CDR3 covers 15 residues. Looked up from germline, CDR1 is MDHEN and CDR2 is SYDVKM. V shed 6 bases and J 7 bases; nucleotides not matched to a gene: 13. The CDR3 here is CASSSPGQGAREQYF. The CDR3 nucleotides read TGTGCCAGCAGCTCACCGGGACAGGGTGCGAGGGAGCAGTACTTC.

This clone appeared a single time. This chain joins TRBV7-9 and TRBJ2-3; no definite D call. V gave up 3 bases and J gave up 0 bases, with 16 bases separating them. The CDR3 is made up of 17 amino acids. CDR1 and CDR2 from the germline V gene are SEHNR and FQNEAQ (reference sequence). The CDR3 is CASSFPLLGKSTDTQYF. The DNA of the CDR3 is TGTGCCAGCAGCTTTCCCCTATTAGGGAAGAGCACAGATACGCAGTATTTT.

V gene TRBV30 combines with J gene TRBJ1-1, with D unclear. This CDR3 has 11 residues. From germline, CDR1 is GTSNPN and CDR2 SVGIG (reference sequence). V gave up 1 base and J gave up 12 bases, with 12 bases separating them. This CDR3 reads CAWSDWTEPFF. CDR3 nucleotides: TGTGCCTGGAGTGACTGGACCGAACCTTTCTTT.

This sequence joins TRBV9 and TRBJ2-2, with TRBD1 matching over 8 bases. CDR3 size: 20 residues. From germline, CDR1 is SGDLS and CDR2 YYNGEE. The trim removed 4 bases at V and 1 base at J, leaving 18 bases unmatched. As DNA, the CDR3 is TGTGCCAGCAGCCAATCAAGTGGTTCCAGGGGGCATTGGAACACCGGGGAGCTGTTTTTT. Residues: CASSQSSGSRGHWNTGELFF.

V gene TRBV5-1 combines with J gene TRBJ2-5; D may be TRBD1 or TRBD2 (6 bases each). Germline lookup yields CDR1 SGHRS and CDR2 YFSETQ. V was trimmed by 5 bases and J by 4 bases, leaving 21 bases between them. This CDR3 spans 16 amino acids. The CDR3 reads CASRSAGGKKGETQYF. CDR3 bases: TGCGCCAGCAGGTCCGCCGGGGGCAAAAAGGGAGAGACCCAGTACTTC.

The V call is TRBV28, the J call TRBJ1-2, with D possibly matching TRBD1 (5 bases). Germline loops: CDR1 MDHEN, CDR2 SYDVKM. This CDR3 spans 14 amino acids. Trimming took off 4 bases at V and 3 bases at J, with 12 bases between the two ends. The CDR3 nucleotides read TGTGCCAGCAGTTCATTTCGCAGGGACTATGGCTACACCTTC. This encodes CASSSFRRDYGYTF.

The V and J genes are TRBV13 and TRBJ1-3; D remains ambiguous. The germline CDR1 and CDR2 sequences are PRHDT and FYEKMQ (reference sequence). V lost 1 base, J lost 7 bases, and 11 bases lay in between. The CDR3 sequence is 14 residues long. The CDR3: CASSLEYSNNTIYF. Here the CDR3 DNA reads TGTGCCAGCAGCTTAGAATACTCAAACAACACCATATATTTT. The entire variable domain, with the rest obtained from reference TRBV13 and TRBJ1-3, is as follows: AAGVIQSPRHLIKEKRETATLKCYPIPRHDTVYWYQQGPGQDPQFLISFYEKMQSDKGSIPDRFSAQQFSDYHSELNMSSLELGDSALYFCASSLEYSNNTIYFGEGSWLTVV.

This clone is a singleton in its sample. The V gene is TRBV9, the J gene TRBJ1-1; TRBD1 matches at 7 bases. This CDR3 has 16 residues. Trimming removed 2 bases from V and 6 bases from J; junction bases left unmatched: 13. The germline V gene has CDR1 SGDLS and CDR2 YYNGEE. The CDR3 sequence is CASSVRQGTEPAEAFF. As DNA, the CDR3 is TGTGCCAGCAGCGTCCGACAGGGCACCGAACCCGCTGAAGCTTTCTTT.

V usage is TRBV28 and J usage is TRBJ1-2; tentatively, D is TRBD1 (6 bases). V lost 4 bases and J lost 4, with 16 bases in between. Germline loops: CDR1 MDHEN, CDR2 SYDVKM. This CDR3 is built from 15 residues. The CDR3 coding sequence is TGTGCCAGCAGTTCCTCGGACAGCTTTATCTATGGCTACACCTTC. It is translated as CASSSSDSFIYGYTF.

The genes are TRBV19 and TRBJ1-5; no firm D call. Trimming shortened V by 2 bases and J by 3 bases, and 8 bases separated the two germline ends. There are 14 residues in the CDR3. Germline CDR1 and CDR2: LNHDA and SQIVND (reference sequence). The CDR3 DNA reads TGTGCCAGTAGTATATTGGACTACAATCAGCCCCAGCATTTT. Protein: CASSILDYNQPQHF.